These 8 T cell receptor beta chains were all obtained from the same sample, sequenced in a study of T cell responses to AZD1222 COVID-19 vaccine (dated by TCRdb to the early 2020s). The library was prepared using the immunoSEQ multiplex PCR assay. TCRdb stores this immuneACCESS table with in-frame sequences only. Part of the clones is absent; in the studies checked, under half of the shortfall reflects unresolved V genes, and no reason is known for the rest. The sample table lists under 170,000 clones, 94% of them with a count of one. Around 1.3% of the sample is held by the ten biggest clonotypes. Read against the paper, the sample's time point label means: baseline before first vaccination. Sample: peripheral blood, taken on day 0 of AZD1222 vaccination. The receptors derive from an adult in good health.

The V gene is TRBV6-6, the J gene TRBJ2-1; D is uncertain. The CDR3 is made up of 14 amino acids. Germline V CDR1 and CDR2: MNHNY, SVGAGI (reference sequence). V was pared by 6 bases and J by 7 bases, with 16 bases between. The CDR3 DNA reads TGTGCCAGCAGGGACGGACCCTGGCTTAATGAGCAGTTCTTC. Its translation: CASRDGPWLNEQFF.

As DNA, the CDR3 is TGTGCCAGCAGTTTCCGACAGGGGGCTGGCGAGCAGTACGTC. It encodes CASSFRQGAGEQYV. This sequence joins TRBV27 and TRBJ2-7, with 10 bases identical to TRBD1. The germline gives CDR1 MNHEY, CDR2 SMNVEV (reference sequence). V lost 3 bases to trimming and J lost 6 bases; unmatched junction nucleotides: 5. The CDR3 is 14 residues long.

The chain employs TRBV12-3 or TRBV12-4 and TRBJ2-1; 7 nucleotides match TRBD2. V lost 7 bases to trimming and J lost 6 bases; unmatched junction nucleotides: 6. This CDR3 region has 13 residues. CDR3: CASILAGVNEQFF. The CDR3 coding sequence is TGTGCCAGCATTCTTGCGGGGGTCAATGAGCAGTTCTTC.

V is TRBV7-9 and J is TRBJ1-1, with a possible D match to TRBD1 (6 bases). From germline, CDR1 is SEHNR and CDR2 FQNEAQ (reference sequence). Deletions cut 2 bases from V and 5 bases from J, with 12 bases between. The CDR3 sequence is 14 residues long. In DNA form, the CDR3 reads TGTGCCAGCAGCTTACCGGGACAATCAACTGAAGCTTTCTTT. Translation gives CASSLPGQSTEAFF. The complete variable domain, with remaining parts taken from reference TRBV7-9 and TRBJ1-1, reads DTGVSQNPRHKITKRGQNVTFRCDPISEHNRLYWYRQTLGQGPEFLTYFQNEAQLEKSRLLSDRFSAERPKGSFSTLEIQRTEQGDSAMYLCASSLPGQSTEAFFGQGTRLTVV.

This rearrangement joins TRBV19 to TRBJ2-1; D perhaps matches TRBD2 (5 bases). The CDR3 has 14 residues. V was cut by 5 bases and J by 7 bases, with 15 bases left in between. The V gene's germline CDR1 is LNHDA and CDR2 SQIVND (reference sequence). DNA for the CDR3: TGTGCCAGTAGTCTACCCGGACTGGGAAATGAGCAGTTCTTC. Its translation is CASSLPGLGNEQFF.

The V call is TRBV7-9, the J call TRBJ2-2, with D possibly being TRBD2 (6 bases). The V and J ends lost 9 bases and 3 bases respectively, with 11 bases between them. Germline loops: CDR1 SEHNR, CDR2 FQNEAQ (reference sequence). CDR3 length: 13 residues. CDR3 nucleotides: TGTGCCAGTGGGGGGATCTACACCGGGGAGCTGTTTTTT. It codes for CASGGIYTGELFF.

The chain has TRBV19 and TRBJ1-1; D perhaps matches TRBD1 (6 bases). This CDR3 comprises 13 residues. Germline V CDR1 and CDR2: LNHDA, SQIVND (reference sequence). V gave up 5 bases and J gave up 2 bases, with 9 bases separating them. The CDR3 reads CASSQQGNTEAFF. As DNA, the CDR3 is TGTGCCAGTAGTCAACAGGGAAACACTGAAGCTTTCTTT. The variable domain in full, with the rest retrieved from reference TRBV19 and TRBJ1-1, is DGGITQSPKYLFRKEGQNVTLSCEQNLNHDAMYWYRQDPGQGLRLIYYSQIVNDFQKGDIAEGYSVSREKKESFPLTVTSAQKNPTAFYLCASSQQGNTEAFFGQGTRLTVV.

The chain has TRBV2 and TRBJ2-7; unclear D gene. The V gene's germline CDR1 is SNHLY and CDR2 FYNNEI. The CDR3 is 13 residues long. Trimming left V 3 bases short and J 7 bases short, with 13 bases between. The CDR3 reads CASSETFPWEQYV. CDR3 DNA: TGTGCCAGCAGTGAGACGTTTCCATGGGAGCAGTACGTC.